The present T cell receptor (beta chain) was sequenced within a study of blood T cells in healthy people across ages. Study-level findings and limits: Those diversity estimates obtained from one million T cells were thought to be underestimates.

The authors isolated at least 6.5 million PBMCs per sample. Together with a sample-barcoded 5' primer, a J-beta primer mix was included in a second PCR lasting about 7 to 11 cycles. A single record per CDR3 protein comes from TCRdb applying MiXCR to the 5' RACE reads. The repertoire holds roughly 2 million distinct CDR3 sequences, 49% seen once, with approximately 2% in the top ten. Note on this clonotype: What it binds is not known.

The V segment lost 0 bases and the J segment 4 bases; nucleotides outside the gene matches: 3. This CDR3 has 16 amino acids. Germline CDR1 is LNHNV and CDR2 is YYDKDF (reference sequence). This sequence was found in a woman aged 40 to 50 in good health. The chain uses TRBV15 and TRBJ2-1, with 10 bases aligning to TRBD2. The sample consisted of blood. The DNA of the CDR3 is TGTGCCACCAGCAGAGATCAGCGGGGGGGGTACAATGAGCAGTTCTTC. It is translated as CATSRDQRGGYNEQFF.